This T cell receptor (beta chain) was identified in a study of blood T cells in healthy people across ages. The overall study: Using template switching, researchers captured about one barcoded beta molecule for each two T cells.

This clonotype was observed a few times. J was trimmed by 2 bases and V by 5 bases; bases with no gene match: 8. The CDR3 length is 15 residues. Germline loops: CDR1 PRHDT, CDR2 FYEKMQ (reference sequence). A sample-barcoded 5' primer and a J-beta primer mix were used in a second PCR of about 6 to 12 cycles. Each CDR3 protein is one row after TCRdb ran MiXCR on the 5' RACE reads. The data contain fewer than 2 million distinct CDR3 sequences, around 40% of them seen just once; the ten biggest clones take up 23%. The sample comprised blood. The source of this sequence is a human donor in good health. The chain recombines TRBV13 with TRBJ1-2, with TRBD1 matching over 7 bases. This CDR3 is CASSKRGHFNYGYTF. The CDR3 DNA is TGTGCCAGCAGCAAAAGGGGGCACTTCAACTATGGCTACACCTTC. Full variable domain (rest looked up from reference TRBV13 and TRBJ1-2): AAGVIQSPRHLIKEKRETATLKCYPIPRHDTVYWYQQGPGQDPQFLISFYEKMQSDKGSIPDRFSAQQFSDYHSELNMSSLELGDSALYFCASSKRGHFNYGYTFGSGTRLTVV.